The 7 T cell receptor beta chains listed next were all sequenced from one sample in a study of early T cells in non-severe SARS-CoV-2 infection. TCRdb redid the calling of the 5' RACE reads with MiXCR, one entry per CDR3 protein. The repertoire includes roughly 65,000 distinct CDR3 sequences, approximately 11% of them detected once, and around 6.6% sits in the top ten. The sequenced material came from whole blood. These receptors originate from an adult who was a healthcare worker with PCR-confirmed SARS-CoV-2 infection or an uninfected control (not recorded which).

V usage is TRBV7-9 and J usage is TRBJ1-4; unclear D gene. Per germline, CDR1 SEHNR and CDR2 FQNEAQ (reference sequence). This CDR3 region has 12 residues. Trimming cost V 5 bases and J 3 bases, with 4 bases left between them. The CDR3 is CASSPPNEKLFF. Here the CDR3 DNA reads TGTGCCAGCAGCCCTCCTAATGAAAAACTGTTTTTT.

The chain joins TRBV28 to TRBJ2-7; no clear D. The CDR3 runs 12 residues. Trimming pared 3 bases from V and 9 bases from J, leaving 12 bases between. In germline, CDR1 is MDHEN, CDR2 SYDVKM. CDR3 DNA sequence: TGTGCCAGCAGTTTCAGAGAGTCCCGGCAGTACTTC. Its protein is CASSFRESRQYF. The entire variable domain, with the rest obtained from reference TRBV28 and TRBJ2-7, is as follows: DVKVTQSSRYLVKRTGEKVFLECVQDMDHENMFWYRQDPGLGLRLIYFSYDVKMKEKGDIPEGYSVSREKKERFSLILESASTNQTSMYLCASSFRESRQYFGPGTRLTVT.

This chain connects TRBV28 to TRBJ2-3; TRBD2 is a possible D gene (5 bases). CDR1 MDHEN and CDR2 SYDVKM come from the germline V gene. V was pared by 4 bases and J by 5 bases, with 19 bases between. There are 16 residues in the CDR3. This chain's CDR3 is CASSSRSGPEGDTQYF. DNA of the CDR3: TGTGCCAGCAGTTCCCGGAGCGGTCCAGAAGGAGATACGCAGTATTTT.

This clonotype was counted only a few times. The chain's CDR3 is CASSLGGLAETDTQYF. The CDR3 coding sequence is TGTGCCAGCAGCTTAGGGGGACTAGCGGAGACAGATACGCAGTATTTT. The chain links TRBV7-9 to TRBJ2-3; 11 nucleotides agree with TRBD2. Germline V gene data show CDR1 as SEHNR and CDR2 as FQNEAQ (reference sequence). The CDR3 is 16 residues long. With 1 base clipped from V and 3 bases from J, the junction kept 3 bases outside the gene matches.

This sequence joins TRBV5-6 and TRBJ2-7; either TRBD1 or TRBD2 may supply D (5 bases each). The CDR3 extends over 14 amino acids. The germline CDR1 and CDR2 sequences are SGHDT and YYEEEE. The V gene lost 4 bases and the J gene lost 3 bases, with 14 bases spanning the gap. For the CDR3, the DNA is TGTGCCAGCAGCCAGAGGGACGGACACTACGAGCAGTACTTC. As protein: CASSQRDGHYEQYF.

The chain recombines TRBV27 with TRBJ2-7; D ambiguous. Germline V gene lookup returns CDR1 MNHEY and CDR2 SMNVEV (reference sequence). The CDR3 is 14 residues long. Trimming stripped 0 bases from V and 2 bases from J, with 8 bases between. The CDR3 reads CASSLSSRTYEQYF. The CDR3 region has the DNA TGTGCCAGCAGTTTATCGTCGCGGACCTACGAGCAGTACTTC.

There are many counts of this clonotype. V and J are TRBV7-8 and TRBJ2-7; D unresolved. Germline V lookup: CDR1 SGHVS, CDR2 FQNEAQ. This CDR3 spans 15 amino acids. V was shortened by 1 base and J by 2 bases, with 12 bases between the two germline ends. The CDR3 sequence: CASSLGPFPTYEQYF. CDR3 nucleotides: TGTGCCAGCAGCTTAGGACCGTTCCCCACCTACGAGCAGTACTTC.